This T cell receptor beta chain was obtained from a study of T cell clonality in common variable immunodeficiency. Findings and caveats of the study: Common variable immunodeficiency TCR beta sequences reportedly had fewer deletions and N-nucleotide insertions.

All CVID subjects were on immunoglobulin replacement for at least one year. No CVID subject was ill or on immunomodulatory drugs when sampled. This table comes from immunoSEQ multiplex PCR, and its TCRdb copy is limited to in-frame clones, with some not included. The data show 20,000 or so clones, with none appearing a single time. Trimming took off 2 bases at V and 4 bases at J, with 9 bases between the two ends. CDR1 and CDR2 (germline): GTSNPN, SVGIG (reference sequence). The CDR3 consists of 13 residues. Relative to its sample, this clone is medium-sized. Its antigen is as yet unknown. The CDR3 end lies 3 residues beyond the end of the read and is filled in from the germline J gene.

The TCR was taken from a human donor with common variable immunodeficiency. The chain joins TRBV30 to TRBJ2-1, with D unclear. Specimen: peripheral blood mononuclear cells. The CDR3 sequence: CAWSKQRYNEQFF. CDR3 bases read: TGTGCCTGGAGTAAACAGAGATACAATGAG.